The 3 T cell receptor beta chains listed next were all sequenced from one sample in a study of T cell clonality in common variable immunodeficiency. Only in-frame clones appear in the TCRdb table, and some are missing; sequencing was by immunoSEQ multiplex PCR. Captured here are tens of thousands of clones, none seen once; the top ten comprise more than 9%. Source material: peripheral blood mononuclear cells. The receptors were sampled from a person aged 18 to 70 in good health.

This clone came up many times. Sequencing ends 3 residues short of the CDR3 end; the germline J gene provides the rest. The chain combines TRBV6-1 with TRBJ1-2, with D possibly being TRBD1 (6 bases). Germline loops: CDR1 MNHNS, CDR2 SASEGT. V was trimmed by 1 base and J by 0 bases, leaving 6 bases between them. This CDR3 is built from 14 residues. The CDR3: CASSEDRANYGYTF. CDR3 DNA (partial): TGTGCCAGCAGTGAAGACAGGGCTAACTATGGC.

This clone has ten or more counts. The CDR3 end lies 3 residues beyond the end of the read and is filled in from the germline J gene. The chain couples TRBV5-1 to TRBJ1-1, with D possibly TRBD1 on 6 matching bases. This CDR3 is 17 amino acids long. The V gene lost 2 bases and the J gene lost 0 bases, with 17 bases spanning the gap. Germline V gene data show CDR1 as SGHRS and CDR2 as YFSETQ. The sequenced CDR3 bases are TGCGCCAGCAGCTTCGCGCTCCGGACAGCAATGAACACTGAA. The encoded protein is CASSFALRTAMNTE. The whole CDR3 is CASSFALRTAMNTEAFF. Complete variable domain (other parts from reference TRBV5-1 and TRBJ1-1): KAGVTQTPRYLIKTRGQQVTLSCSPISGHRSVSWYQQTPGQGLQFLFEYFSETQRNKGNFPGRFSGRQFSNSRSEMNVSTLELGDSALYLCASSFALRTAMNTEAFFGQGTRLTVV.

In regard to this clone: Read data end 3 residues before the CDR3 end; the end is taken from the germline J gene. The gene calls are TRBV19 and TRBJ2-7; TRBD2 might be the D (7 bases). The CDR3 is made up of 12 amino acids. Germline CDR1 is LNHDA and CDR2 is SQIVND (reference sequence). Trimming took off 9 bases at V and 4 bases at J, with 13 bases between the two ends. CDR3 DNA, as far as it was read: TGTGCCAGGAGAGGGGGGGGGTACGAG. This codes for CARRGGGYE. The whole CDR3 is CARRGGGYEQYF.